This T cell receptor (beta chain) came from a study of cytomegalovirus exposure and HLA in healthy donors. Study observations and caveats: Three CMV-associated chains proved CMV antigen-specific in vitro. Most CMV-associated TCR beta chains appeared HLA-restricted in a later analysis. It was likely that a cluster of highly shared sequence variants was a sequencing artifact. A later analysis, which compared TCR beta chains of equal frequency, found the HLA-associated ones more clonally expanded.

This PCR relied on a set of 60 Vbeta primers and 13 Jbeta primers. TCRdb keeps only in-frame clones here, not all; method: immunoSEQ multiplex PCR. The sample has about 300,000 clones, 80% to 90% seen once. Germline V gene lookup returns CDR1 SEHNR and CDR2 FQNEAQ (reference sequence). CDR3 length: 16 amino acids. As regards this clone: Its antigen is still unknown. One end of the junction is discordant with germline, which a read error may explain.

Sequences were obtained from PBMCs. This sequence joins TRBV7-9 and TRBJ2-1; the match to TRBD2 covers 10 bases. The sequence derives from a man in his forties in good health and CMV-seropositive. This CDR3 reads CSSSTRAGGSYNEQFF. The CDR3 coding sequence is TGTTCCAGCAGCACCCGAGCGGGAGGGTCATACAATGAGCAGTTCTTC.